The clone carrying this TCR beta chain was seen a few times. The sample is drawn from a study of T cell repertoires in cytomegalovirus infection. Overall study context: Public TCR beta signatures provided an indication of both CMV infection and a matching HLA type.

CDR1 SGHTA and CDR2 FQGTGA come from the germline V gene. Trimming removed 5 bases from V and 5 bases from J; junction bases left unmatched: 6. The CDR3 runs to 14 residues. TCRdb passed the reads through MiXCR, listing each CDR3 protein once. Counted here are about 680,000 distinct CDR3 sequences, roughly 24% occurring once; the ten biggest clones make up 7.5% to 9%. The sample comprised CD8+ T cells from PBMCs. This TCR was sampled from a human donor in good health (CMV status not recorded). Some clones in this sample may be carry-over from other donors' samples. This chain uses TRBV7-3 with TRBJ2-1; the match to TRBD2 covers 7 bases. The DNA of the CDR3 is TGTGCCAGCAGCCCCACTGCGGGGGACAATGAGCAGTTCTTC. Protein product: CASSPTAGDNEQFF.